The 29 T cell receptor beta chains presented below share a single source sample, sequenced in a study of cytomegalovirus exposure and HLA in healthy donors. Researchers ran the PCR with 60 Vbeta and 13 Jbeta primers. The method was immunoSEQ multiplex PCR; TCRdb's version includes in-frame clones alone and lacks a portion of them. The profile covers over 120,000 clones, with over 65% appearing a single time and around 2.9% taken by the ten largest. Input material: PBMCs. The source of these receptors is a female donor in good health and CMV-seronegative.

The gene calls are TRBV7-8 and TRBJ2-2; D gene unclear. CDR1 and CDR2 from the germline V gene are SGHVS and FQNEAQ. CDR3 length: 16 residues. V was clipped by 3 bases and J by 0 bases, with 11 bases between them. As DNA, the CDR3 is TGTGCCAGCAGCTTCCACCGGGTTGCGAACACCGGGGAGCTGTTTTTT. It yields the protein CASSFHRVANTGELFF.

The chain recombines TRBV6-1 with TRBJ1-2, with D possibly TRBD1 on 6 matching bases. The CDR3 covers 15 residues. Germline lookup yields CDR1 MNHNS and CDR2 SASEGT. V was clipped by 6 bases and J by 3 bases, with 17 bases between them. This chain's CDR3 is CASSTWTDFYYGYTF. DNA for the CDR3: TGTGCCAGCAGCACCTGGACAGATTTTTACTATGGCTACACCTTC.

This clone was seen just once. This chain links TRBV6-6 with TRBJ2-4; weak D call: TRBD2 (5 bases). The V and J ends lost 0 bases and 4 bases respectively, with 7 bases between them. The CDR3 is 14 residues long. Germline CDR1 and CDR2: MNHNY and SVGAGI (reference sequence). CDR3: CASSYSVAKNIQYF. Written as DNA, the CDR3 is TGTGCCAGCAGTTACTCAGTAGCGAAAAACATTCAGTACTTC.

This chain links TRBV2 with TRBJ1-2; D is unclear. The ends were cut back, 4 bases at V and 4 bases at J, with 7 bases in the middle. Germline V gene sequence: CDR1 SNHLY, CDR2 FYNNEI. The CDR3 has 12 amino acids. CDR3 residues: CASSARPYGYTF. The CDR3 DNA follows: TGTGCCAGCAGTGCCAGGCCCTATGGCTACACCTTC.

V is TRBV5-1 and J is TRBJ1-1, with 7 positions matching TRBD1. Per germline, CDR1 SGHRS and CDR2 YFSETQ. The J segment lost 4 bases and the V segment lost 4 bases, leaving 7 bases of the junction unmatched. The CDR3 has 14 amino acids. This CDR3 reads CASSPRQGGTEAFF. The CDR3 nucleotides are TGCGCCAGCAGCCCACGACAGGGAGGCACTGAAGCTTTCTTT.

The V and J genes are TRBV19 and TRBJ2-1, with a weak D call TRBD2 (5 bases). Germline CDR1 LNHDA, CDR2 SQIVND (reference sequence). There are 15 residues in the CDR3. Deletions cut 6 bases from V and 4 bases from J, with 16 bases between. The CDR3 is CASSLAGGEYNEQFF. As DNA, the CDR3 is TGTGCCAGTAGCCTGGCAGGAGGAGAATACAATGAGCAGTTCTTC.

Only a few counts were recorded for this clone. The chain carries TRBV10-2 and TRBJ2-2, with TRBD2 identical over 14 bases. The length of the CDR3 is 16 residues. V was pared by 6 bases and J by 4 bases, with 4 bases of the junction left unmatched. Germline V gene sequence: CDR1 WSHSY, CDR2 SAAADI. CDR3 region: CASRTSGGAGTGELFF. The DNA of the CDR3 is TGCGCCAGCAGGACTAGCGGGGGGGCCGGCACCGGGGAGCTGTTTTTT.

The chain combines TRBV10-2 with TRBJ1-1, with 8 bases identical to TRBD1. The CDR3 length is 16 residues. CDR1 is WSHSY and CDR2 is SAAADI in the germline V gene. V gave up 7 bases and J gave up 5 bases; unmatched junction bases: 15. This CDR3 reads CASTHTLGQGGTEAFF. In DNA, the CDR3 is TGCGCCAGCACTCATACACTCGGACAGGGAGGAACTGAAGCTTTCTTT.

The rearrangement uses TRBV27 and TRBJ1-5, with 8 bases matching TRBD1. Germline assignment: CDR1 MNHEY and CDR2 SMNVEV (reference sequence). The CDR3 length is 16 residues. V was clipped by 6 bases and J by 3 bases; unmatched bases: 10. CDR3 region: CASSRTRTGSNQPQHF. The CDR3 region has the DNA TGTGCCAGCAGCCGGACCCGGACAGGGTCCAATCAGCCCCAGCATTTT.

In DNA, the CDR3 is TGTGCCTGGAGTGTCGACTATAAAGAGACCCAGTACTTC. The encoded protein is CAWSVDYKETQYF. The J gene is TRBJ2-5, the V gene TRBV30; D is possibly TRBD2 (5 bases). Germline V gene sequence: CDR1 GTSNPN, CDR2 SVGIG (reference sequence). Trimming removed 0 bases at V and 3 bases at J, with 8 bases between. The CDR3 runs 13 residues.

V gene TRBV4-1 combines with J gene TRBJ2-3; 9 bases align to TRBD1. CDR1 MGHRA and CDR2 YSYEKL come from the germline V gene. This CDR3 contains 16 residues. V lost 0 bases to trimming and J lost 4 bases; unmatched junction nucleotides: 5. CDR3: CASSQDWGQGSDTQYF. CDR3 DNA: TGCGCCAGCAGCCAAGATTGGGGACAGGGTTCAGATACGCAGTATTTT.

This clone appeared a single time. The chain carries TRBV5-1 and TRBJ2-5; a weak D match, TRBD2 (5 bases). The closer fit of TRBJ2-7 to the DNA end suggests the J call may be wrong. Germline V gives CDR1 SGHRS, CDR2 YFSETQ. CDR3 length: 17 residues. CDR3 sequence (DNA): TGCGCCAGCAGCTTGGACAGCCTTAACGGGATCAGCTACGAGCAGTACTTC. Translation: CASSLDSLNGISYEQYF.

V and J are TRBV27 and TRBJ2-7, with 10 bases identical to TRBD2. The CDR3 loop spans 17 amino acids. CDR1 and CDR2 (germline): MNHEY, SMNVEV (reference sequence). J was trimmed by 2 bases and V by 3 bases; bases with no gene match: 10. CDR3 bases: TGTGCCAGCAGTTTTGGGGCTAGCGGGAGTCTGGCCTACGAGCAGTACTTC. The encoded protein is CASSFGASGSLAYEQYF.

CDR3 DNA: TGTGCCAGCAGCTTACCCAGGACTAGCGGGGGTTCCTACGAGCAGTACTTC. Translating it yields CASSLPRTSGGSYEQYF. The chain carries TRBV7-9 and TRBJ2-7; TRBD2 agrees at 13 bases. V shed 2 bases and J 1 base; nucleotides not matched to a gene: 5. CDR3 size: 17 residues. Germline assignment: CDR1 SEHNR and CDR2 FQNEAQ (reference sequence).

The CDR3 sequence: CSVVHRGTSWTQYF. CDR3 in DNA: TGCAGCGTTGTCCACCGTGGGACTAGCTGGACCCAGTACTTC. V gene TRBV29-1 combines with J gene TRBJ2-5, with 9 bases lining up with TRBD2. Germline loops: CDR1 SQVTM, CDR2 ANQGSEA. This CDR3 is 14 amino acids long. The ends lost 4 bases at V and 7 bases at J; junction bases unmatched: 10.

This sequence joins TRBV30 and TRBJ2-7, with D perhaps TRBD2 (6 bases). This CDR3 is 14 amino acids long. V was trimmed by 3 bases and J by 0 bases, leaving 12 bases between them. CDR1 is GTSNPN and CDR2 is SVGIG in the germline V gene (reference sequence). Here the CDR3 DNA reads TGTGCCTGGAGCGGGGGTTTCAGCTCCTACGAGCAGTACTTC. Protein sequence: CAWSGGFSSYEQYF.

The chain combines TRBV30 with TRBJ2-7, with 10 bases aligning to TRBD2. J was trimmed by 4 bases and V by 5 bases; bases with no gene match: 2. Germline-derived CDR1 and CDR2 are GTSNPN and SVGIG (reference sequence). The CDR3 is 12 amino acids. The DNA for the CDR3 is TGTGCCTGGGGGACTAGCGAGTACGAGCAGTACTTC. Its translation is CAWGTSEYEQYF.

The rearrangement links TRBV29-1 to TRBJ2-3; tentatively, D is TRBD1 (6 bases). The CDR3 is made up of 14 amino acids. Germline lookup yields CDR1 SQVTM and CDR2 ANQGSEA. Trimming took 7 bases from V and 5 from J, leaving 19 bases between them. The CDR3 sequence: CSANKKGVRDTQYF. DNA for the CDR3: TGCAGCGCAAACAAGAAGGGGGTGAGAGATACGCAGTATTTT.

In its sample, this clone was seen once. J is TRBJ2-3 and V is TRBV11-3; 7 bases align to TRBD2. The CDR3 consists of 14 residues. V lost 7 bases to trimming and J lost 1 base; unmatched junction nucleotides: 5. The V gene's germline CDR1 is SGHNT and CDR2 YENEEA. The CDR3 reads CASKEGRGTDTQYF. CDR3 in DNA: TGTGCCAGCAAGGAGGGGAGGGGCACAGATACGCAGTATTTT.

This clone was seen a handful of times. V usage is TRBV15 and J usage is TRBJ1-6; no clear D gene. Per the germline V gene, CDR1 is LNHNV and CDR2 is YYDKDF (reference sequence). The CDR3 has 14 residues. The V gene lost 0 bases and the J gene lost 9 bases, with 9 bases spanning the gap. The CDR3 loop is CATSRENGLSPLHF. The CDR3 DNA reads TGTGCCACCAGCAGAGAGAACGGTCTTTCACCCCTCCACTTT.

The gene calls are TRBV2 and TRBJ2-7; 7 bases map to TRBD2. V lost 7 bases to trimming and J lost 2 bases; unmatched junction nucleotides: 8. From germline, CDR1 is SNHLY and CDR2 FYNNEI. This CDR3 spans 14 amino acids. The CDR3 loop reads CASTTPSGPYEQYF. CDR3 DNA: TGTGCCAGCACTACTCCTAGCGGACCCTACGAGCAGTACTTC. The variable domain in full, completed from reference TRBV2 and TRBJ2-7, reads EPEVTQTPSHQVTQMGQEVILRCVPISNHLYFYWYRQILGQKVEFLVSFYNNEISEKSEIFDDQFSVERPDGSNFTLKIRSTKLEDSAMYFCASTTPSGPYEQYFGPGTRLTVT.

As to this clone: The junction departs from the called germline gene at one end, perhaps through a read error. The chain couples TRBV7-7 to TRBJ2-1; D ambiguous. This CDR3 has 15 amino acids. Germline loops: CDR1 SSHAT, CDR2 FNYEAQ (reference sequence). CDR3 sequence reads: CASSLANRPGQEQFF. The CDR3 DNA follows: TGTGCTAGCAGCTTGGCTAACCGCCCGGGTCAGGAGCAGTTCTTC.

The J gene is TRBJ2-1, the V gene TRBV28; 9 bases line up with TRBD1. CDR3 size: 17 residues. V lost 5 bases and J lost 1; bases outside the gene matches: 9. CDR1 and CDR2 from the germline V gene are MDHEN and SYDVKM. The CDR3 sequence is CASSPATGGISYNEQFF. DNA for the CDR3: TGTGCCAGCAGTCCAGCGACAGGGGGGATTTCCTACAATGAGCAGTTCTTC.

This clone was seen only a few times. The chain couples TRBV5-1 to TRBJ1-1; D remains ambiguous. The CDR3 covers 13 residues. V lost 4 bases and J 4 bases, leaving 11 bases between the germline ends. The V gene's germline CDR1 is SGHRS and CDR2 YFSETQ. CDR3 coding DNA: TGCGCCAGCAGCCACGACACCTCCACTGAAGCTTTCTTT. Translation gives CASSHDTSTEAFF.

The V gene is TRBV28, the J gene TRBJ2-3; TRBD2 agrees at 7 bases. Germline V gene sequence: CDR1 MDHEN, CDR2 SYDVKM. V was clipped by 8 bases and J by 2 bases; unmatched bases: 13. The CDR3 length is 16 residues. Here the CDR3 reads CASAYGEGPTTDTQYF. The CDR3 DNA is TGTGCCAGCGCCTACGGGGAGGGCCCAACCACAGATACGCAGTATTTT.

Details on this clone: Mismatch with germline at one junction end may stem from a read error. The CDR3 nucleotides read TGCAGCGTCGAAGGGACTAGCGGGATTTTGGCTGAGCAGTTCTTC. This gives the protein CSVEGTSGILAEQFF. The rearrangement links TRBV29-1 to TRBJ2-1; 13 bases fit TRBD2. The CDR3 has 15 amino acids. Germline V gives CDR1 SQVTM, CDR2 ANQGSEA.

The chain carries TRBV6-6 and TRBJ1-5; possibly TRBD1 for D (6 bases). The CDR3 loop spans 15 amino acids. V lost 8 bases to trimming and J lost 6 bases, with 20 bases between them. Germline values: CDR1 MNHNY, CDR2 SVGAGI (reference sequence). This chain's CDR3 is CASRPSGGLVQPQHF. The CDR3 DNA reads TGTGCCAGCCGCCCGTCGGGGGGGCTTGTTCAGCCCCAGCATTTT.

The J gene is TRBJ2-7, the V gene TRBV11-2; D gene ambiguous. V was trimmed by 2 bases and J by 2 bases, leaving 10 bases between them. There are 14 residues in the CDR3. CDR1 and CDR2 (germline): SGHAT, FQNNGV. The CDR3 sequence is CASSLILPAYEQYF. CDR3 DNA: TGTGCCAGCAGCTTAATTCTCCCGGCCTACGAGCAGTACTTC.

Of note for this clone: The sample holds other DNA sequences that translate to the same CDR3. V is TRBV5-1 and J is TRBJ2-7; D uncertain. Looked up from germline, CDR1 is SGHRS and CDR2 is YFSETQ. The CDR3 spans 13 residues. V was cut by 0 bases and J by 2 bases, with 6 bases left in between. CDR3 DNA: TGCGCCAGCAGCTTGGTTTCGGCCTACGAGCAGTACTTC. Its translation is CASSLVSAYEQYF.